This T cell receptor beta chain was documented in a study of blood T cell repertoires in COVID-19 (dated by TCRdb to the early 2020s). Notes on the research overall: The collaborator samples originated in the United States, Italy and Spain and spanned the acute and convalescent phases of COVID-19. The material from the prospective study consisted of cDNA or gDNA derived from T cells, B-cell-depleted T cells, or PBMCs. The dataset comprised deeply sampled blood TCRbeta repertoires from subjects exposed to, actively infected with, or recovered from COVID-19. The repertoires were released in a freely available public database meant as a resource for research on the immune response to SARS-CoV-2. The samples were drawn from the first 160 participants of the ongoing ImmuneRACE study and from over a thousand subjects provided by 6 global collaborators. The sample metadata nearly always contained a de-identified subject ID, COVID-19 status, age in years and sex. Where available, HLA class I and class II types were obtained from metadata supplied by the sample provider rather than from assay-based typing. On the study overall, not on this receptor specifically: The amount of clinical and demographic metadata varied by source and participant and was provided uncurated.

In regard to this clone: Its antigen remains unidentified. Base-call qualities are not available, and no considerably larger clone is one nucleotide away.

Collaborating institutions collected whole blood in K2EDTA tubes following their own protocols. For TCRbeta analysis, collaborators shipped samples in one of three forms: frozen whole blood, isolated PBMCs, or DNA extracted from either of those sample types. The immunoSEQ Assay, a bias-controlled multiplex PCR, was used to amplify TCRbeta CDR3 regions from genomic DNA. The original pipeline was this. Within the assay, amplification of reference gene primers was used to estimate how many nucleated cells each sample contained. To quantify the absolute abundance of each unique TCRbeta CDR3 rearrangement, sequence reads were collapsed and filtered. For each sample, productive Simpson clonality was calculated as the square root of Simpson's diversity index over productive rearrangements. Here the immuneACCESS table is served through TCRdb, limited to in-frame sequences with V and J called. Missing clones are a known gap in these copies; in checked studies unresolved V genes cover under half, and the rest lacks a known reason. The V and J calls and clone size were taken over from that table, and D and trimming were inferred from the DNA. Across this sample there are some 90,000 clones, with over 70% seen only once. The ten largest clonotypes hold around 19% of the sample.

Counted from cysteine to phenylalanine, this CDR3 has 13 amino acids. CDR3 DNA is the only sequence kept; it has 39 bases, read in frame from the first base. CDR1 is given as MDHEN and CDR2 as SYDVKM, both from the germline V gene. The junction shows trimming of 7 bases on V and 4 bases on J, plus 11 bases between the germline ends. The sequenced material came from peripheral blood. This TCR was sampled from a human donor in a cohort sampled during active COVID-19. This sequence uses TRBV28 and TRBJ2-1; a tentative D match to TRBD1 spans 7 bases. The CDR3 protein is CASIQGGYNEQFF. The nucleotide sequence reads TGTGCCAGCATTCAGGGGGGATACAATGAGCAGTTCTTC.